Below are 25 T cell receptor beta chains sequenced from a single sample in a study of cytomegalovirus exposure and HLA in healthy donors. The PCR used 60 Vbeta and 13 Jbeta primers. TCRdb's copy holds only in-frame clones and misses some; the assay was immunoSEQ multiplex PCR. The sample lists 150,000 to 190,000 clones, roughly 80% occurring once. The material sequenced was PBMCs. These receptors were taken from a woman aged 50 to 60 in good health and CMV-seropositive.

In regard to this clone: A read error may produce the germline difference seen at one junction end. The CDR3 is CSSAAGYGYTF. As DNA, the CDR3 is TGTTCCAGCGCAGCAGGCTATGGCTACACCTTC. This chain links TRBV7-9 with TRBJ1-2; D uncertain. The CDR3 runs to 11 residues. Germline V gene sequence: CDR1 SEHNR, CDR2 FQNEAQ (reference sequence).

The chain is built from TRBV6-5 and TRBJ2-7; perhaps TRBD1 as D (5 bases). Trimming removed 7 bases from V and 5 bases from J, with 12 bases in between. This CDR3 region has 12 residues. Germline V gene lookup returns CDR1 MNHEY and CDR2 SVGAGI. CDR3 in amino acids: CASKSGRDEQYF. The CDR3 DNA sequence: TGTGCCAGCAAATCAGGGCGCGACGAGCAGTACTTC.

This clone has only a few counts. The chain combines TRBV6-5 with TRBJ1-4; possibly TRBD1 for D (6 bases). Trimming left V 6 bases short and J 5 bases short, with 16 bases between. CDR1 and CDR2 from the germline V gene are MNHEY and SVGAGI. The CDR3 loop spans 15 amino acids. The CDR3 region is CASRNGGGGNEKLFF. The CDR3 bases are TGTGCCAGCAGGAATGGGGGAGGGGGGAATGAAAAACTGTTTTTT.

The CDR3 sequence is CASSLVILQGKRTLEQYF. The CDR3, as DNA: TGTGCCAGCAGCTTAGTAATCTTACAGGGGAAGAGAACCTTGGAGCAGTACTTC. The chain employs TRBV7-8 and TRBJ2-7; 7 bases fit TRBD1. The J segment lost 7 bases and the V segment lost 1 base, leaving 19 bases of the junction unmatched. Germline V lookup: CDR1 SGHVS, CDR2 FQNEAQ. The CDR3 has 18 residues. Together with reference TRBV7-8 and TRBJ2-7, the CDR3 gives the full variable domain: GAGVSQSPRYKVAKRGQDVALRCDPISGHVSLFWYQQALGQGPEFLTYFQNEAQLDKSGLPSDRFFAERPEGSVSTLKIQRTQQEDSAVYLCASSLVILQGKRTLEQYFGPGTRLTVT.

The V gene is TRBV5-6, the J gene TRBJ2-4, with 11 bases fitting TRBD1. With 6 bases clipped from V and 6 bases from J, the junction kept 8 bases outside the gene matches. This CDR3 contains 15 residues. CDR1 and CDR2 (germline): SGHDT, YYEEEE. The CDR3 nucleotides are TGTGCCAGCACCTTCGCTGGACAGGGGGCAAACATTCAGTACTTC. Its translation: CASTFAGQGANIQYF.

This clone was seen just once. The rearrangement joins TRBV6-5 to TRBJ1-5, with no clear D. The ends were cut back, 0 bases at V and 5 bases at J, with 11 bases in the middle. Per the germline V gene, CDR1 is MNHEY and CDR2 is SVGAGI. The length of the CDR3 is 15 residues. CDR3 nucleotide sequence: TGTGCCAGCAGTTACTCCGGGGTTGGACATCAGCCCCAGCATTTT. This gives the protein CASSYSGVGHQPQHF.

This clone was counted only a few times. V gene TRBV19 combines with J gene TRBJ2-7; D is perhaps TRBD1 (6 bases). Trimming left V 5 bases short and J 3 bases short, with 20 bases between. This CDR3 has 16 residues. The V gene's germline CDR1 is LNHDA and CDR2 SQIVND (reference sequence). CDR3 protein: CASSAGRGLSYYEQYF. Here the CDR3 DNA reads TGTGCCAGTAGTGCTGGCAGGGGCCTGTCCTACTACGAGCAGTACTTC. The full variable domain, in which reference TRBV19 and TRBJ2-7 provide the parts outside the CDR3, is DGGITQSPKYLFRKEGQNVTLSCEQNLNHDAMYWYRQDPGQGLRLIYYSQIVNDFQKGDIAEGYSVSREKKESFPLTVTSAQKNPTAFYLCASSAGRGLSYYEQYFGPGTRLTVT.

The chain has TRBV15 and TRBJ2-7; D is possibly TRBD1 (6 bases). The CDR3 is 16 residues long. Germline V gene lookup returns CDR1 LNHNV and CDR2 YYDKDF (reference sequence). The V end was cut by 3 bases, the J end by 0 bases, with 15 bases between. In DNA form, the CDR3 reads TGTGCCACCAGCAGCTGGGGCACAGGGAGCTCCTACGAGCAGTACTTC. It encodes CATSSWGTGSSYEQYF.

The rearrangement links TRBV5-1 to TRBJ2-7; tentative D call: TRBD1 (5 bases). The CDR3 runs 13 residues. Trimming took 2 bases from V and 3 from J, leaving 9 bases between them. CDR1 is SGHRS and CDR2 is YFSETQ in the germline V gene. CDR3 sequence (DNA): TGCGCCAGCAGCTTCCGACAGAGCTACGAGCAGTACTTC. This translates into CASSFRQSYEQYF.

The chain has TRBV4-2 and TRBJ1-2; perhaps TRBD1 as D (6 bases). Germline loops: CDR1 LGHNA, CDR2 YNFKEQ. The CDR3 covers 14 residues. Trimming cost V 0 bases and J 9 bases, with 14 bases left between them. CDR3 amino acids: CASSQESARGSYTF. The CDR3 DNA follows: TGTGCCAGCAGCCAAGAATCGGCCAGGGGAAGCTACACCTTC.

The sample holds a few counts of this clone. This rearrangement joins TRBV6-5 to TRBJ1-3, with a possible D match to TRBD1 (5 bases). The germline CDR1 and CDR2 sequences are MNHEY and SVGAGI. V gave up 2 bases and J gave up 9 bases, with 17 bases separating them. The CDR3 spans 15 residues. This CDR3 reads CASSYDRLRKSTIYF. For the CDR3, the DNA is TGTGCCAGCAGTTACGACAGACTCCGGAAAAGCACCATATATTTT.

V gene TRBV6-4 combines with J gene TRBJ2-7; D is perhaps TRBD2 (6 bases). Germline V CDR1 and CDR2: MRHNA, SNTAGT. This CDR3 contains 16 residues. The germline V and J ends were trimmed by 2 bases and 3 bases, with 17 bases remaining between them. In DNA, the CDR3 is TGTGCCAGCAGTGACCCCCCGCGGGGTCTCTTCTACGAGCAGTACTTC. It yields the protein CASSDPPRGLFYEQYF.

The chain employs TRBV5-1 and TRBJ1-2, with D possibly being TRBD1 (6 bases). Germline CDR1 is SGHRS and CDR2 is YFSETQ. The CDR3 covers 14 residues. The V end lost 0 bases, the J end lost 4 bases, and 10 bases lay between the germline ends. This CDR3 reads CASSLEGQIYGYTF. The DNA of the CDR3 is TGCGCCAGCAGCTTGGAAGGACAGATCTATGGCTACACCTTC.

The chain combines TRBV27 with TRBJ1-6; the D is unclear. The germline V and J ends were trimmed by 2 bases and 8 bases, with 19 bases remaining between them. CDR1 is MNHEY and CDR2 is SMNVEV in the germline V gene (reference sequence). This CDR3 region has 17 residues. The CDR3 spells CASSLLDGLPKDSPLHF. The CDR3, as DNA: TGTGCCAGCAGTTTACTCGACGGACTCCCAAAGGATTCACCCCTCCACTTT.

This rearrangement joins TRBV9 to TRBJ2-3; TRBD2 matches at 14 bases. The germline gives CDR1 SGDLS, CDR2 YYNGEE. This CDR3 region has 17 residues. J gave up 0 bases and V 3 bases, and 3 bases lay outside the gene matches. The CDR3 reads CASSGTSGGTSTDTQYF. In nucleotides, the CDR3 is TGTGCCAGCAGCGGGACTAGCGGGGGGACTAGCACAGATACGCAGTATTTT.

The rearrangement links TRBV6-1 to TRBJ1-5, with TRBD1 matching over 8 bases. Germline assignment: CDR1 MNHNS and CDR2 SASEGT. V was clipped by 7 bases and J by 3 bases; unmatched bases: 8. The CDR3 runs to 15 residues. The CDR3 here is CASKGGQAYNQPQHF. The CDR3 DNA follows: TGTGCCAGCAAGGGGGGACAGGCTTACAATCAGCCCCAGCATTTT.

This chain connects TRBV10-3 to TRBJ1-1; 7 positions agree with TRBD1. The CDR3 is made up of 19 amino acids. V shed 5 bases, J shed 0 bases, and the junction held 18 bases outside the gene matches. CDR1 and CDR2 from the germline V gene are ENHRY and SYGVKD. The CDR3 protein is CAISKTGSRGTGMNTEAFF. DNA for the CDR3: TGTGCCATCAGTAAGACAGGGAGCCGCGGGACTGGGATGAACACTGAAGCTTTCTTT.

CDR3: CASSPGQGAFDEQYF. The CDR3 DNA reads TGTGCCAGCAGCCCGGGGCAGGGGGCTTTTGACGAGCAGTACTTC. This chain links TRBV9 with TRBJ2-7; TRBD1 matches at 8 bases. The CDR3 is made up of 15 amino acids. CDR1 SGDLS and CDR2 YYNGEE come from the germline V gene. V was clipped by 4 bases and J by 5 bases; unmatched bases: 11.

The chain links TRBV6-6 to TRBJ1-5; 8 bases line up with TRBD1. This CDR3 spans 15 amino acids. V was clipped by 5 bases and J by 4 bases; unmatched bases: 7. Per germline, CDR1 MNHNY and CDR2 SVGAGI (reference sequence). The CDR3 nucleotides are TGTGCCAGCAGTCTACAGGGGGGATATAATCAGCCCCAGCATTTT. This translates into CASSLQGGYNQPQHF.

The chain couples TRBV12-5 to TRBJ2-2; D is unclear. There are 11 residues in the CDR3. The V gene lost 1 base and the J gene lost 12 bases, with 6 bases spanning the gap. Germline CDR1 LGHNT, CDR2 FRNRAP. The CDR3, as DNA: TGTGCTAGTGGTTTGGCTTCTCAGCTGTTTTTT. This encodes CASGLASQLFF. The variable domain in full, completed from reference TRBV12-5 and TRBJ2-2, reads DARVTQTPRHKVTEMGQEVTMRCQPILGHNTVFWYRQTMMQGLELLAYFRNRAPLDDSGMPKDRFSAEMPDATLATLKIQPSEPRDSAVYFCASGLASQLFFGEGSRLTVL.

This clone was seen only a few times. The rearrangement links TRBV28 to TRBJ2-3; D ambiguous. Germline-derived CDR1 and CDR2 are MDHEN and SYDVKM. The CDR3 spans 17 residues. Trimming pared 4 bases from V and 1 base from J, leaving 18 bases between. CDR3 sequence: CASSYPEGPSGTDTQYF. CDR3 bases: TGTGCCAGCAGTTACCCGGAAGGTCCCAGCGGCACAGATACGCAGTATTTT. The entire variable domain, with the rest obtained from reference TRBV28 and TRBJ2-3, is as follows: DVKVTQSSRYLVKRTGEKVFLECVQDMDHENMFWYRQDPGLGLRLIYFSYDVKMKEKGDIPEGYSVSREKKERFSLILESASTNQTSMYLCASSYPEGPSGTDTQYFGPGTRLTVL.

The chain recombines TRBV4-1 with TRBJ2-4; tentatively, D is TRBD1 (5 bases). Trimming pared 4 bases from V and 8 bases from J, leaving 18 bases between. This CDR3 has 15 amino acids. Germline CDR1 and CDR2: MGHRA and YSYEKL. The DNA of the CDR3 is TGCGCCAGCAGCCCACGCCAGGGATTCGTGGACATTCAGTACTTC. This gives the protein CASSPRQGFVDIQYF.

The table lists this clone with a count of one. Distinct nucleotide sequences in the sample also encode this CDR3. The chain couples TRBV6-1 to TRBJ1-5; 7 bases are shared with TRBD1. CDR3 length equals 16 residues. Trimming cost V 2 bases and J 4 bases; bases outside gene matches: 8. Germline V gene sequence: CDR1 MNHNS, CDR2 SASEGT. CDR3 residues: CASSERGGRGNQPQHF. The CDR3 DNA is TGTGCCAGCAGTGAACGAGGCGGCAGGGGGAATCAGCCCCAGCATTTT.

This sequence joins TRBV5-1 and TRBJ1-2; maybe TRBD1 (5 bases). CDR1 and CDR2 (germline): SGHRS, YFSETQ. CDR3 length equals 15 residues. Trimming took off 1 base at V and 5 bases at J, with 15 bases between the two ends. The CDR3 sequence: CASSLTGSSLYGYTF. CDR3 coding DNA: TGCGCCAGCAGCTTGACAGGTTCATCACTTTATGGCTACACCTTC.

The J gene is TRBJ2-3, the V gene TRBV7-9, with D perhaps TRBD2 (5 bases). Germline CDR1 reads SEHNR; CDR2 reads FQNEAQ (reference sequence). The V end was cut by 0 bases, the J end by 0 bases, with 10 bases between. CDR3 length: 16 amino acids. CDR3 sequence reads: CASSLAGGGSTDTQYF. Here the CDR3 DNA reads TGTGCCAGCAGCTTAGCTGGTGGAGGAAGCACAGATACGCAGTATTTT.